This T cell receptor (beta chain) comes out of a study of PD-1 blockade in classical Hodgkin lymphoma. Study-wide background: Patients in the cohort were put on intravenous nivolumab, 3 mg/kg every 2 weeks.

Study results and caveats: Reported findings placed baseline TCR diversity lower in newly diagnosed patients (compared with healthy donors). Although disease activity or prior therapy may be involved, causes of the repertoire differences remain undefined.

The CDR3 consists of 14 residues. Germline V gives CDR1 MNHEY, CDR2 SVGAGI. V was pared by 0 bases and J by 7 bases, with 13 bases between. Relapse was seen in all patients after autologous stem cell transplantation, and brentuximab vedotin exposure was variable. Under best response, outcomes were complete response, partial response or progressive disease. Some clones are missing from TCRdb's copy, which holds only in-frame ones; the method was immunoSEQ multiplex PCR. The sample includes roughly 41,000 clones, about 91% of them seen just once. About this clone itself: Its matching antigen is unknown.

This sequence was found in a human donor with classical Hodgkin lymphoma. The specimen comprised peripheral blood mononuclear cells (PBMCs), sampled before the second cycle of nivolumab. The chain uses TRBV6-5 and TRBJ2-7; possibly TRBD2 for D (5 bases). The CDR3 loop reads CASSYSGDDGEQYF. In DNA, the CDR3 is TGTGCCAGCAGTTACTCGGGAGACGACGGGGAGCAGTACTTC.